A selection of T cell receptor beta chains follows, all from one sample in a study of blood T cell repertoires in COVID-19. Assay: immunoSEQ multiplex PCR; the TCRdb copy retains only in-frame clones and omits some. The sample lists about 420,000 clones, about 87% occurring once. Specimen: peripheral blood. All receptors come from a man aged 18 to 35 with COVID-19, enrolled during active disease. Both conserved end residues are part of each CDR3. The D gene is left open where the match is weak. Not all rows give a size; the values are once, few, many and, for expanded clones, a class.

V gene,clone size,J gene,D gene,CDR3 DNA,CDR3 protein
TRBV7-6,-,TRBJ2-2,TRBD1,TGTGCCAGCAGCTTATCAGGGGGTGACGACGGGGAGCTGTTTTTT,CASSLSGGDDGELFF
TRBV7-6,-,TRBJ2-3,TRBD2,TGTGCCAGCAGCCGACTCGGACTAGCGGGGGGCAGAACAGATACGCAGTATTTT,CASSRLGLAGGRTDTQYF
TRBV5-5,once,TRBJ1-6,-,TGTGCCAGCAGCTTGGATTTTAGGCAGGAACATTCACCCCTCCACTTT,CASSLDFRQEHSPLHF
TRBV7-9,-,TRBJ1-1,-,TGTGCCAGCAGCGCCCCGGGACAACGGAACACTGAAGCTTTCTTT,CASSAPGQRNTEAFF
TRBV27,once,TRBJ2-7,TRBD1,TGTGCCAGCAGTTTGTCGGGACAGGGGGCTTACGAGCAGTACTTC,CASSLSGQGAYEQYF
TRBV11-3,-,TRBJ2-2,TRBD1,TGTGCCAGCAGCTACCAGGGGGTGAGCACCGGGGAGCTGTTTTTT,CASSYQGVSTGELFF
TRBV3-1/TRBV3-2,-,TRBJ2-5,-,TGTGCCAGCAGCCAAGGTCGGGGGGCTAAAGAGACCCAGTACTTC,CASSQGRGAKETQYF
TRBV7-9,-,TRBJ1-2,TRBD1,TGTGCCAGCAGCTTGGACAGGGCGAACTATGGCTACACCTTC,CASSLDRANYGYTF
TRBV6-5,-,TRBJ2-1,TRBD2,TGTGCCAGCAGTTATTCGACTAGCGGGGCGGAAACAGTCTTC,CASSYSTSGAETVF
TRBV7-6,-,TRBJ2-1,TRBD1,TGTGCCAGCAGAAATCGGACAGGGAGCTCCTACAATGAGCAGTTCTTC,CASRNRTGSSYNEQFF
TRBV30,-,TRBJ2-3,-,TGTGCCTGGGGACAGGGAGGGGACACAGATACGCAGTATTTT,CAWGQGGDTDTQYF
TRBV6-5,-,TRBJ1-1,-,TGTGCCAGCAGTCCCGGACAAGAAGCTTTCTTT,CASSPGQEAFF
TRBV12-5,-,TRBJ1-1,TRBD1,TGTGCTAGTGCCCTACAGGGGGGGTCTGAAGCTTTCTTT,CASALQGGSEAFF
TRBV5-6,-,TRBJ1-6,TRBD1,TGTGCCAGCAGCTTGGGAGGACAGGGTTACAGTTCACCCCTCCACTTT,CASSLGGQGYSSPLHF
TRBV14,once,TRBJ2-1,-,TGTGCCAGCAGCCAACGAGCGGATTTAAGAGTCGATGAGCAGTTCTTC,CASSQRADLRVDEQFF
TRBV10-3,once,TRBJ1-4,-,TGTGCCATCAGTGAAACCAACCGAGCAACTAATGAAAAACTGTTTTTT,CAISETNRATNEKLFF
TRBV11-2,-,TRBJ2-2,-,TGTGCCAGCAGCCCCAGGAACACCGGGGAGCTGTTTTTT,CASSPRNTGELFF
TRBV9,-,TRBJ2-5,-,TGTGCCAGCAGTGTCACAGGGAGGGTAGGAGAGACCCAGTACTTC,CASSVTGRVGETQYF
TRBV5-4,-,TRBJ2-7,-,TGTGCCAGCAGCTCCCCGGGGGCCTACGAGCAGTACTTC,CASSSPGAYEQYF
TRBV6-5,once,TRBJ2-6,-,TGTGCCAGCAGTTACTGGCAAAGCTCTGGGGCCAACGTCCTGACTTTC,CASSYWQSSGANVLTF
TRBV14,-,TRBJ2-4,TRBD1,TGTGCCAGCAGAAATTCAGGGGGAGCCAAAAACATTCAGTACTTC,CASRNSGGAKNIQYF
TRBV5-4,-,TRBJ2-7,-,TGTGCCAGCAGCCCCGTGGGGGGACAGCCCTACGAGCAGTACTTC,CASSPVGGQPYEQYF
TRBV2,-,TRBJ2-7,TRBD2,TGTGCCAGCAGTGAGCAGCGGGGGGTCCCCTACGAGCAGTACTTC,CASSEQRGVPYEQYF
TRBV28,-,TRBJ1-3,-,TGTGCCAGCAGTTGGGGGGTCCGAAGCTCTGGAAACACCATATATTTT,CASSWGVRSSGNTIYF
TRBV7-8,-,TRBJ2-3,-,TGTGCCTCTTCCGTCGCCGGGGGGCCCCCCGTAGTTGGCACAGATACGCAGTATTTT,CASSVAGGPPVVGTDTQYF
TRBV2,once,TRBJ2-1,-,TGTGCCAGCAGTGGATTGGGTGCGAGGGGGGGTGGCAATGAGCAGTTCTTC,CASSGLGARGGGNEQFF
TRBV11-2,-,TRBJ2-1,-,TGTGCCAGCAGCTTCCTTGAGGGTCCCTACAATGAGCAGTTCTTC,CASSFLEGPYNEQFF
TRBV7-2,-,TRBJ2-2,TRBD2,TGTGCCAGCAGCTTAAGGCGGGAGTCCGGGGAGCTGTTTTTT,CASSLRRESGELFF
TRBV5-4,-,TRBJ2-7,-,TGTGCCAGCAGCTTGGGCGGCGGCACGGGGGCCTACGAGCAGTACTTC,CASSLGGGTGAYEQYF
TRBV5-1,once,TRBJ2-7,TRBD2,TGCGCCAGCAGCTTGCTAGCGGGAGGCTACGAGCAGTACTTC,CASSLLAGGYEQYF
TRBV23-1,-,TRBJ1-1,TRBD1,TGCGCCAGCAGTCAGAACACAGGGGGCGCTCGACGAACTGAAGCTTTCTTT,CASSQNTGGARRTEAFF
TRBV24-1,-,TRBJ2-7,-,TGTGCCACCAGTCCGCGGGCGGGCCACGAGCAGTACTTC,CATSPRAGHEQYF
TRBV4-1,few,TRBJ2-7,TRBD1,TGCGCCAGCAGCCAAGTTTTGGACAGGGACTACGAGCAGTACTTC,CASSQVLDRDYEQYF
TRBV30,-,TRBJ1-2,-,TGTGCCTGGAGAGCGGCGCATGGCTACACCTTC,CAWRAAHGYTF
TRBV25-1,-,TRBJ1-4,TRBD1,TGTGCCAGCAGTGAAACTGGCAGGGGGCAAGAGCGAAAACTGTTTTTT,CASSETGRGQERKLFF
TRBV29-1,-,TRBJ2-3,-,TGCAGCGTGGACGGGGGAGGAGATACGCAGTATTTT,CSVDGGGDTQYF
TRBV3-1/TRBV3-2,-,TRBJ1-2,TRBD1,TGTGCCAGCAGCCAAGATGCGACAGGGGATCTTGGAGGCTACACCTTC,CASSQDATGDLGGYTF
TRBV2,-,TRBJ2-1,TRBD1,TGTGCCAGCAGAAACTCCGGGACAGAGCGATACAATGAGCAGTTCTTC,CASRNSGTERYNEQFF
TRBV6-5,-,TRBJ1-1,-,TGTGCCAGCCTCAGTTGGCAGAAAACTGAAGCTTTCTTT,CASLSWQKTEAFF
TRBV3-1/TRBV3-2,-,TRBJ2-2,-,TGTGCCAGCAAAAATATTAACACCGGGGAGCTGTTTTTT,CASKNINTGELFF
TRBV30,many,TRBJ1-4,-,TGTGCCTGGAGTCGGACGGACAGCCGTTATGAAAAACTGTTTTTT,CAWSRTDSRYEKLFF
TRBV6-6,-,TRBJ2-5,TRBD2,TGTGCCAGCACCCAGGACGGGACTAACTTCGGCGAGACCCAGTACTTC,CASTQDGTNFGETQYF
TRBV6-1,-,TRBJ1-5,-,TGTGCCAGCAGTTCACAGATAAATCAGCCCCAGCATTTT,CASSSQINQPQHF
TRBV20-1,-,TRBJ2-1,TRBD1,TGCAGTGCTAGTGGCCAGGGGGCTGGCAATGAGCAGTTCTTC,CSASGQGAGNEQFF
TRBV11-3,-,TRBJ1-1,TRBD1,TGTGCCAGCAGCACTGGACAGGTGAACACTGAAGCTTTCTTT,CASSTGQVNTEAFF
TRBV7-9,-,TRBJ1-1,-,TGTGCCAGCAGCTTAGGGGGACTAGGGACCGGGAACACTGAAGCTTTCTTT,CASSLGGLGTGNTEAFF
TRBV19,-,TRBJ1-3,-,TGTGCCAGTAGTATCGGCGGCGTCTCTGGAAACACCATATATTTT,CASSIGGVSGNTIYF
TRBV4-2,few,TRBJ2-1,TRBD2,TGTGCCAGCAGCCAAGAAGGTCTAGCGGGGATTTACAATGAGCAGTTCTTC,CASSQEGLAGIYNEQFF
TRBV9,-,TRBJ2-2,TRBD2,TGTGCCAGCAGCCTTGGACTAGCGCGTGAAGAGGGGGAGCTGTTTTTT,CASSLGLAREEGELFF
TRBV5-4,-,TRBJ1-3,-,TGTGCCAGCAGCACCGGACGGGACTCTGGAAACACCATATATTTT,CASSTGRDSGNTIYF
TRBV14,-,TRBJ2-1,-,TGTGCCAGCAGCTATTTCACTTACTCCTACAATGAGCAGTTCTTC,CASSYFTYSYNEQFF
TRBV4-1,-,TRBJ2-1,TRBD1,TGCGCCAGCAGCCAGGGACAGGGGCCCCCCTACAATGAGCAGTTCTTC,CASSQGQGPPYNEQFF
TRBV15,-,TRBJ2-7,TRBD1,TGTGCCACCAGCAGAGCGAGGACAGGGGGAAACGAGCAGTACTTC,CATSRARTGGNEQYF
TRBV6-6,-,TRBJ1-4,TRBD1,TGTGCCAGCAGCCAGGGACAGGGTGTTGAAAAACTGTTTTTT,CASSQGQGVEKLFF
TRBV2,few,TRBJ1-2,TRBD1,TGTGCCAGCAGTGAATCACAGGGGGTCGCGGGCTACACCTTC,CASSESQGVAGYTF
TRBV2,-,TRBJ2-7,-,TGTGCCAGTAAGGGGAAATGGAGCTACGAGCAGTACTTC,CASKGKWSYEQYF
TRBV5-4,-,TRBJ2-7,TRBD2,TGTGCCAGCAGCATCGGGACTAGCGGGCCGCAGTACTTC,CASSIGTSGPQYF
TRBV7-9,-,TRBJ1-5,-,TGTGCCAGCAGCTTGAGTGGAGATCAGCCCCAGCATTTT,CASSLSGDQPQHF
TRBV6-5,once,TRBJ2-2,TRBD1,TGTGCCAGCAGTTACGGGACAGCGAGGACCGGGGAGCTGTTTTTT,CASSYGTARTGELFF
TRBV3-1/TRBV3-2,-,TRBJ2-1,-,TGTGCCAGCAGCCAAGATCACGGACTCAGCTCCTACAATGAGCAGTTCTTC,CASSQDHGLSSYNEQFF